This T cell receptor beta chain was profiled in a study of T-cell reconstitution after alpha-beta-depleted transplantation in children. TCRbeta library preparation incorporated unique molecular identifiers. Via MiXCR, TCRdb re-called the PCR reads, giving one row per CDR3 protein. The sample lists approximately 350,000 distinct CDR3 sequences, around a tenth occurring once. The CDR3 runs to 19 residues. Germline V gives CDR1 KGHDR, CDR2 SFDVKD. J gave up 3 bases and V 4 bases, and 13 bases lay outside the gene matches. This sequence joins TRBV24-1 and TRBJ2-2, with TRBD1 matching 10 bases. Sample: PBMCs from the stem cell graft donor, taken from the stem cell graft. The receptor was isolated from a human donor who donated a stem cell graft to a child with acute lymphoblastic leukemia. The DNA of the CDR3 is TGTGCCACCAGTGACTCAAGAAGATCGGGACAGGGGTACACCGGGGAGCTGTTTTTT. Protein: CATSDSRRSGQGYTGELFF.